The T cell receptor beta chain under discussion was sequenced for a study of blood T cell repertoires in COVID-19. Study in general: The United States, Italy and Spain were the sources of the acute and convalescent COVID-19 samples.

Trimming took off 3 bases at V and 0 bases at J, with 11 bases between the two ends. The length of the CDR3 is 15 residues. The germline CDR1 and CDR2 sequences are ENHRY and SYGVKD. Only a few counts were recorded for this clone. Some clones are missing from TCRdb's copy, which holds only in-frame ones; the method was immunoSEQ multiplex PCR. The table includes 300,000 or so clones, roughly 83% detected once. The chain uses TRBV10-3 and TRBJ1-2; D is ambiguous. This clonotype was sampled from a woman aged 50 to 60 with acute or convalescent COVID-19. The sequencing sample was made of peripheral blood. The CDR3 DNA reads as TGTGCCATCAGTGAAAATCTTCAGGCTAACTATGGCTACACCTTC. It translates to CAISENLQANYGYTF.